The next 7 T cell receptor beta chains were all read from a single sample in a study of blood T cell repertoires in COVID-19. Here immunoSEQ multiplex PCR was the method, and the copy in TCRdb shows in-frame clones only, minus some. The data hold some 100,000 clones, with 91% observed a single time. Sequences were obtained from peripheral blood. The receptors were gathered from a man in his fifties or sixties with acute or convalescent COVID-19.

The CDR3, as DNA: TGTGCCAGCAGCTTAGGGGCAGGCACTGAAGCTTTCTTT. This gives the protein CASSLGAGTEAFF. The genes are TRBV7-6 and TRBJ1-1; D gene uncertain. V lost 1 base and J lost 4, with 7 bases in between. There are 13 residues in the CDR3. CDR1 is SGHVS, CDR2 FNYEAQ, per germline.

The chain has TRBV2 and TRBJ1-3; 8 bases match TRBD1. Germline trimming cut 4 bases from V and 0 bases from J; bases unmatched to any gene: 5. Germline CDR1 SNHLY, CDR2 FYNNEI. This CDR3 spans 16 amino acids. CDR3 loop: CASSGTGSRSGNTIYF. The CDR3 DNA sequence: TGTGCCAGCAGTGGGACAGGGTCCCGCTCTGGAAACACCATATATTTT.

The chain couples TRBV18 to TRBJ1-3, with D hard to call. Trimming stripped 1 base from V and 3 bases from J, with 13 bases between. Germline V lookup: CDR1 KGHSH, CDR2 LQKENI. CDR3 size: 16 residues. CDR3 coding DNA: TGTGCCAGCTCACCACTAGCATCCGGGGATGGAAACACCATATATTTT. Translated: CASSPLASGDGNTIYF.

The count of this clone is one. The chain joins TRBV7-8 to TRBJ2-7; maybe TRBD2 (6 bases). The CDR3 is made up of 15 amino acids. Germline V CDR1 and CDR2: SGHVS, FQNEAQ. Deletions cut 6 bases from V and 0 bases from J, with 15 bases between. The CDR3 region has the DNA TGTGCCAGCAGTACGGGAGCCCTACCCTCCTACGAGCAGTACGTC. It specifies CASSTGALPSYEQYV.

The chain joins TRBV7-9 to TRBJ2-1; TRBD1 matches 9 bases. Germline values: CDR1 SEHNR, CDR2 FQNEAQ (reference sequence). The junction had 16 bases not matched to a gene; V was cut back by 5 bases and J by 5 bases. This CDR3 comprises 18 residues. The CDR3: CASSPGQGTGIANNEQFF. The CDR3 DNA reads as TGTGCCAGCAGCCCAGGACAGGGGACAGGTATTGCCAACAATGAGCAGTTCTTC.

The V and J genes are TRBV5-6 and TRBJ1-2, with 7 bases lining up with TRBD1. The CDR3 has 16 residues. Germline CDR1 SGHDT, CDR2 YYEEEE. J was trimmed by 2 bases and V by 1 base; bases with no gene match: 8. The CDR3 DNA reads as TGTGCCAGCAGCTTGAGACAGGGTGTCGCGAACTATGGCTACACCTTC. Translated: CASSLRQGVANYGYTF.

This sequence joins TRBV2 and TRBJ2-2, with 8 bases that match TRBD1. With 8 bases clipped from V and 0 bases from J, the junction kept 8 bases outside the gene matches. Germline assignment: CDR1 SNHLY and CDR2 FYNNEI. This CDR3 is 16 amino acids long. The CDR3 spells CASRQGPASNTGELFF. CDR3 coding DNA: TGTGCCAGCCGACAGGGGCCCGCCTCGAACACCGGGGAGCTGTTTTTT.